The 21 T cell receptor beta chains given below trace back to one sample, sequenced in a study of STAT5B mutations in CD4+ large granular lymphocyte leukemia. TCRdb keeps only in-frame clones here, not all; method: immunoSEQ multiplex PCR. In the table there are 30,000 to 40,000 clones, approximately 88% of which are singletons. The sequenced material came from CD4+ T cells from blood buffy coats. Receptors originate from a human donor in good health.

The V gene is TRBV11-3, the J gene TRBJ2-3; D is unclear. Germline CDR1 reads SGHNT; CDR2 reads YENEEA. With 5 bases removed from V and 2 bases from J, the gap between germline ends came to 11 bases. This CDR3 has 14 residues. This CDR3 reads CASSVSLATDTQYF. In DNA form, the CDR3 reads TGTGCCAGCAGCGTAAGCCTGGCCACAGATACGCAGTATTTT.

This clone was seen just once. The chain is built from TRBV7-9 and TRBJ1-3; D is possibly TRBD1 (6 bases). Germline V gene sequence: CDR1 SEHNR, CDR2 FQNEAQ (reference sequence). The ends were cut back, 5 bases at V and 0 bases at J, with 11 bases in the middle. The CDR3 spans 15 residues. The CDR3 coding sequence is TGTGCCAGCAGCCCAGGGGACTTCTCTGGAAACACCATATATTTT. Encoded protein: CASSPGDFSGNTIYF. Filled out from reference TRBV7-9 and TRBJ1-3, the complete variable domain reads DTGVSQNPRHKITKRGQNVTFRCDPISEHNRLYWYRQTLGQGPEFLTYFQNEAQLEKSRLLSDRFSAERPKGSFSTLEIQRTEQGDSAMYLCASSPGDFSGNTIYFGEGSWLTVV.

J is TRBJ2-3 and V is TRBV6-5; D unclear. Germline assignment: CDR1 MNHEY and CDR2 SVGAGI. The CDR3 has 15 amino acids. Trimming removed 0 bases from V and 2 bases from J, with 9 bases in between. CDR3 loop: CASSYSMPHTDTQYF. For the CDR3, the DNA is TGTGCCAGCAGTTACTCGATGCCCCACACAGATACGCAGTATTTT.

The chain links TRBV7-9 to TRBJ2-1, with D possibly being TRBD2 (5 bases). V dropped 5 bases and J dropped 7 bases, with 15 bases sitting between them. Germline V gives CDR1 SEHNR, CDR2 FQNEAQ (reference sequence). This CDR3 is 14 amino acids long. DNA of the CDR3: TGTGCCAGCAGCCCCACCGGGGTACTAAATGAGCAGTTCTTC. Encoded protein: CASSPTGVLNEQFF.

The chain combines TRBV19 with TRBJ2-5; 7 bases agree with TRBD1. CDR1 LNHDA and CDR2 SQIVND come from the germline V gene (reference sequence). The V and J ends lost 3 bases and 2 bases, in that order; junction bases with no gene match: 3. The CDR3 runs to 14 residues. The CDR3 bases are TGTGCCAGTAGTATGGGACAGAAACAAGAGACCCAGTACTTC. As protein: CASSMGQKQETQYF.

V usage is TRBV6-1 and J usage is TRBJ2-7; D is possibly TRBD1 or TRBD2 (5 bases each). Germline V gene lookup returns CDR1 MNHNS and CDR2 SASEGT. This CDR3 is 13 amino acids long. V dropped 0 bases and J dropped 4 bases, with 7 bases sitting between them. For the CDR3, the DNA is TGTGCCAGCAGTGAAGCGGGGGTATACGAGCAGTACTTC. It specifies CASSEAGVYEQYF.

The chain is built from TRBV5-1 and TRBJ1-4; tentatively, D is TRBD1 (6 bases). Trimming took off 0 bases at V and 8 bases at J, with 14 bases between the two ends. The CDR3 has 15 residues. The germline V gene has CDR1 SGHRS and CDR2 YFSETQ. For the CDR3, the DNA is TGCGCCAGCAGCTTGGTTCCAAACGGGGGCGAAAAACTGTTTTTT. This translates into CASSLVPNGGEKLFF. The complete variable domain, with remaining parts taken from reference TRBV5-1 and TRBJ1-4, reads KAGVTQTPRYLIKTRGQQVTLSCSPISGHRSVSWYQQTPGQGLQFLFEYFSETQRNKGNFPGRFSGRQFSNSRSEMNVSTLELGDSALYLCASSLVPNGGEKLFFGSGTQLSVL.

This clone came up a few times. The CDR3 loop is CASSLFQVGEQYF. For the CDR3, the DNA is TGTGCCAGCAGCTTATTCCAAGTGGGAGAGCAGTACTTC. The chain recombines TRBV7-9 with TRBJ2-7, with D unclear. V was shortened by 2 bases and J by 7 bases, with 12 bases between the two germline ends. This CDR3 region has 13 residues. From germline, CDR1 is SEHNR and CDR2 FQNEAQ (reference sequence).

The chain recombines TRBV7-2 with TRBJ2-1; D call uncertain. Trimming stripped 4 bases from V and 5 bases from J, with 15 bases between. Looked up from germline, CDR1 is SGHTA and CDR2 is FQGNSA. The CDR3 covers 15 residues. The CDR3 coding sequence is TGTGCCAGCAGCTCCCGAGTTGGGGTTAACAATGAGCAGTTCTTC. This encodes CASSSRVGVNNEQFF. Supplemented by reference TRBV7-2 and TRBJ2-1, the full variable domain reads GAGVSQSPSNKVTEKGKDVELRCDPISGHTALYWYRQSLGQGLEFLIYFQGNSAPDKSGLPSDRFSAERTGGSVSTLTIQRTQQEDSAVYLCASSSRVGVNNEQFFGPGTRLTVL.

The chain has TRBV5-1 and TRBJ1-6; maybe TRBD1 (6 bases). There are 14 residues in the CDR3. The germline V gene encodes CDR1 SGHRS and CDR2 YFSETQ. Trimming cost V 8 bases and J 7 bases, with 16 bases left between them. The CDR3 reads CASSGGQRNSPLHF. The CDR3 coding sequence is TGCGCCAGTTCGGGGGGCCAGAGGAATTCACCCCTCCACTTT.

This clone was counted once. The genes are TRBV10-3 and TRBJ1-1, with D maybe TRBD1 (6 bases). Germline CDR1 reads ENHRY; CDR2 reads SYGVKD. This CDR3 is 14 amino acids long. The V end was cut by 6 bases, the J end by 5 bases, with 16 bases between. The CDR3 loop reads CAISSGRGNTEAFF. Here the CDR3 DNA reads TGTGCCATCAGCTCGGGCAGGGGAAATACTGAAGCTTTCTTT.

The rearrangement uses TRBV6-6 and TRBJ1-3, with D possibly being TRBD1 (5 bases). Per germline, CDR1 MNHNY and CDR2 SVGAGI (reference sequence). V was pared by 7 bases and J by 2 bases, with 15 bases between. This CDR3 spans 15 amino acids. The CDR3 sequence: CASTPNKGAGNTIYF. The CDR3 coding sequence is TGTGCCAGCACCCCCAACAAAGGGGCTGGAAACACCATATATTTT.

The genes are TRBV4-3 and TRBJ2-3; D is uncertain. This CDR3 region has 18 residues. V lost 0 bases and J 0 bases, leaving 16 bases between the germline ends. Germline V gives CDR1 LGHNA, CDR2 YSLEER. The CDR3 coding sequence is TGCGCCAGCAGCCAAGAAATTCCCGCCGTATCTAGCACAGATACGCAGTATTTT. Translating gives CASSQEIPAVSSTDTQYF.

This clone was recorded once. The V gene is TRBV28, the J gene TRBJ1-2, with D hard to call. The CDR3 loop spans 15 amino acids. Germline V gene data show CDR1 as MDHEN and CDR2 as SYDVKM. Deletions cut 2 bases from V and 6 bases from J, with 16 bases between. Written as DNA, the CDR3 is TGTGCCAGCAGTTTAACTGGTTTAGGTTGGAATGGCTACACCTTC. This encodes CASSLTGLGWNGYTF.

The V gene is TRBV7-9, the J gene TRBJ2-3; 9 nucleotides match TRBD2. V lost 4 bases to trimming and J lost 1 base; unmatched junction nucleotides: 9. CDR3 length: 17 residues. CDR1 and CDR2 from the germline V gene are SEHNR and FQNEAQ (reference sequence). DNA of the CDR3: TGTGCCAGCAGCTCAATTCCGTCTAGCGGGGGCACAGATACGCAGTATTTT. Translation gives CASSSIPSSGGTDTQYF.

V usage is TRBV7-6 and J usage is TRBJ1-1; no clear D gene. Germline-derived CDR1 and CDR2 are SGHVS and FNYEAQ. CDR3 length: 16 amino acids. The V and J ends lost 1 base and 4 bases respectively, with 16 bases between them. The CDR3 coding sequence is TGTGCCAGCAGCTTAGTAGGGCGGGGAGGAGGCACTGAAGCTTTCTTT. The encoded protein is CASSLVGRGGGTEAFF.

The J gene is TRBJ1-2, the V gene TRBV6-4; tentative D call: TRBD1 (6 bases). Germline V gives CDR1 MRHNA, CDR2 SNTAGT. Trimming took off 6 bases at V and 5 bases at J, with 16 bases between the two ends. This CDR3 spans 14 amino acids. The DNA for the CDR3 is TGTGCCAGCAGGGGGGGGGCGGAGAAGTATGGCTACACCTTC. Its translation: CASRGGAEKYGYTF.

This clone was detected a few times. The chain uses TRBV6-1 and TRBJ1-6, with D possibly TRBD1 on 5 matching bases. V lost 4 bases and J lost 7, with 14 bases in between. This CDR3 contains 15 residues. The germline CDR1 and CDR2 sequences are MNHNS and SASEGT. The CDR3 spells CASSGTRWGNSPLHF. The CDR3 DNA reads TGTGCCAGCAGTGGGACTCGGTGGGGGAATTCACCCCTCCACTTT.

The sample holds one count of this clone. The J gene is TRBJ2-5, the V gene TRBV19, with 15 bases lining up with TRBD2. Germline CDR1 LNHDA, CDR2 SQIVND (reference sequence). The CDR3 spans 15 residues. V was clipped by 7 bases and J by 1 base; unmatched bases: 1. CDR3 in DNA: TGTGCCAGTATGGGACTAGCGGGGGGCCAAGAGACCCAGTACTTC. Translation gives CASMGLAGGQETQYF.

V and J are TRBV7-6 and TRBJ1-4; TRBD1 matches at 8 bases. The CDR3 extends over 16 amino acids. From germline, CDR1 is SGHVS and CDR2 FNYEAQ. With V trimmed by 1 base and J by 1 base, 2 bases remained unmatched. CDR3 coding DNA: TGTGCCAGCAGCTTAGTCGGGACAGGAACTAATGAAAAACTGTTTTTT. Amino acids: CASSLVGTGTNEKLFF.

This chain links TRBV19 with TRBJ1-1; D is unresolved. The germline V and J ends were trimmed by 3 bases and 1 base, with 6 bases remaining between them. The CDR3 has 13 amino acids. Per germline, CDR1 LNHDA and CDR2 SQIVND (reference sequence). CDR3 loop: CASSILGNTEAFF. The CDR3 coding sequence is TGTGCCAGTAGTATTCTAGGGAACACTGAAGCTTTCTTT.